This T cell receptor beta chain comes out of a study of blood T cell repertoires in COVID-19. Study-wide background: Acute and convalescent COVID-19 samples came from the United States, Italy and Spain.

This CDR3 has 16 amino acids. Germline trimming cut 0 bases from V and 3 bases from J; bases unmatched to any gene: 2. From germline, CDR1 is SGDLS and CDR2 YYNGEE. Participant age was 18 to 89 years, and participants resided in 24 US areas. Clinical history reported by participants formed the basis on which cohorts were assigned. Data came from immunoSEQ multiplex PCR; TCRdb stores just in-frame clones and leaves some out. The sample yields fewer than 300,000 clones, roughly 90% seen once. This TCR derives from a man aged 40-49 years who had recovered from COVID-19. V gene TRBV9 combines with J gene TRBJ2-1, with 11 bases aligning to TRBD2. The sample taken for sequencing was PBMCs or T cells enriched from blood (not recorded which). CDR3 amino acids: CASSVASGGNYNEQFF. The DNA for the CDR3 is TGTGCCAGCAGCGTAGCTAGCGGGGGGAACTACAATGAGCAGTTCTTC.